The T cell receptor (beta chain) described here comes from a study of blood T cell repertoires in COVID-19. Turning to the study itself: Sites across the United States, Italy and Spain contributed samples from acute and convalescent COVID-19. Sample material is recorded as cDNA or gDNA derived from T cells, B-cell-depleted T cells, or PBMCs.

J lost 9 bases, V lost 5 bases, and 4 bases had no gene match. Germline V lookup: CDR1 LGHDT, CDR2 YNNKEL (reference sequence). The CDR3 is made up of 13 amino acids. As originally analysed: Quantification of nucleated cells was approximated via reference gene primer amplification. The protocol was immunoSEQ multiplex PCR, while the TCRdb copy is restricted to in-frame clones and leaves out a portion. V, J and clone size derive from that table, while D and trimming were established from the DNA sequence. The profile shows approximately 58,000 clones, 75% to 90% of them singletons. In Seattle, patients joined the study during active infection and were tracked longitudinally.

The origin of this receptor is a man between 60 and 75 years old with COVID-19, enrolled during active disease. The genes are TRBV3-1 (or the pseudogene TRBV3-2) and TRBJ2-3, with 11 bases matching TRBD2. The specimen sequenced was peripheral blood. The CDR3, as DNA: TGTGCCAGCAGCTTAGCGGGGGGGCTGACGCAGTATTTT. This translates into CASSLAGGLTQYF.